The rows below give T cell receptor beta chains drawn from one sample of a study of blood T cell repertoires in COVID-19. Generated by immunoSEQ multiplex PCR, the TCRdb table keeps only in-frame clones and is missing some. The sample lists 80,000 or so clones, over 70% occurring once. The material sequenced was peripheral blood. Receptors were obtained from a human donor in a cohort sampled during active COVID-19. Each CDR3 is given without its conserved first and last residue.

v_gene,j_gene,CDR3aa
TRBV29-1,TRBJ1-1,SVDRGRVTEAF
TRBV29-1,TRBJ1-1,SVADNSNTEAF
TRBV9,TRBJ1-1,ASSVGQGAEAF
TRBV24-1,TRBJ1-2,ATSDSTGGALYGYT
TRBV5-4,TRBJ2-7,ASSLEFRGWYEQY
TRBV14,TRBJ2-1,ASSPITSGGANEQF
TRBV9,TRBJ1-4,ASSVRGQNNEKLF
TRBV7-2,TRBJ2-2,ASRLTSGDTGELF
TRBV14,TRBJ1-6,ASSLQGSRNSPLH
TRBV2,TRBJ2-7,ASRTSGGSSYEQY
TRBV18,TRBJ2-7,ASSDNRGEQY
TRBV5-1,TRBJ1-2,ASSLERQGSGYT
TRBV5-1,TRBJ2-5,ASSSGTGGGETQY
TRBV5-4,TRBJ1-1,ASSFYDRQNTEAF
TRBV5-1,TRBJ1-2,ASSYAGMTNYGYT
TRBV4-1,TRBJ1-6,ASSPPVPRDSPLH
TRBV27,TRBJ1-2,ASSPRGGYGYT
TRBV7-9,TRBJ1-2,ASSQGQGLGGYT
TRBV10-1,TRBJ2-5,ASSSGTGGQETQY
TRBV2,TRBJ2-6,ASSESAGASGANVLT
TRBV7-3,TRBJ1-1,ASSLEPLMNTEAF
TRBV5-1,TRBJ1-4,ASSYTGGLNEKLF
TRBV21-1,TRBJ2-1,ASSKKSGGKQF
TRBV5-1,TRBJ1-1,ASTTGGGHPGMNTEAF